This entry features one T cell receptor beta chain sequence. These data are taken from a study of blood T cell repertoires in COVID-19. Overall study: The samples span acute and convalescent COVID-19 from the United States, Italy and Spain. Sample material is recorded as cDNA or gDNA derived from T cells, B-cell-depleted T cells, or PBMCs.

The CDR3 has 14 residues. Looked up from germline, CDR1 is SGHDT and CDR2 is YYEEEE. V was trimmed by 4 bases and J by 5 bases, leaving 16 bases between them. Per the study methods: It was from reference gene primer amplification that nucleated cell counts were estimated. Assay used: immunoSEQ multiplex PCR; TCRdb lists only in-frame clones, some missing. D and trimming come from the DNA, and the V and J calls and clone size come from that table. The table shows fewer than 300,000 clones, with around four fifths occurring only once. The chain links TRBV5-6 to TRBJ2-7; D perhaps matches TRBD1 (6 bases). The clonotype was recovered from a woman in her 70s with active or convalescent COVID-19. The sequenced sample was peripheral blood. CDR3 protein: CASSPNAGVDEQYF. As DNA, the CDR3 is TGTGCCAGCAGCCCGAACGCAGGGGTAGACGAGCAGTACTTC.